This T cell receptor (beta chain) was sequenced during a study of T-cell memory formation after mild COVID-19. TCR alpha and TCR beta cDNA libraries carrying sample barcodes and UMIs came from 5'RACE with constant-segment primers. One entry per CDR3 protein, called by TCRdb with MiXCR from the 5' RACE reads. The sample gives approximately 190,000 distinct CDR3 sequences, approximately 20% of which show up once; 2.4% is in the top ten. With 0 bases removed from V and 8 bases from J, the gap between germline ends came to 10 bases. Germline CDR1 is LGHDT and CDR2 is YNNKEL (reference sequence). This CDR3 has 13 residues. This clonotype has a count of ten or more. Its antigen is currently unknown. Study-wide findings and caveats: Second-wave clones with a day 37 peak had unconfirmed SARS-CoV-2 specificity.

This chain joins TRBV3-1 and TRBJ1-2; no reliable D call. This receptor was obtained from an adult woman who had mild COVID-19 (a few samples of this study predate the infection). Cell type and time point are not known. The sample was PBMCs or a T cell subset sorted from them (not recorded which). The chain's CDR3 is CASSQERLGGYTF. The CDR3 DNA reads TGTGCCAGCAGCCAAGAACGGCTGGGGGGCTACACCTTC. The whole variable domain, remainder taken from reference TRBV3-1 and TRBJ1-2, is DTAVSQTPKYLVTQMGNDKSIKCEQNLGHDTMYWYKQDSKKFLKIMFSYNNKELIINETVPNRFSPKSPDKAHLNLHINSLELGDSAVYFCASSQERLGGYTFGSGTRLTVV.